This T cell receptor (beta chain) was identified during a study of patients and donors after allogeneic stem cell transplantation. The CDR3 is 16 amino acids. Germline CDR1 is MDHEN and CDR2 is SYDVKM. V lost 4 bases and J lost 3, with 18 bases in between. This clonotype has more than one count but fewer than ten. A single record per CDR3 protein comes from TCRdb applying MiXCR to the RT-PCR reads. The sample lists around 70,000 distinct CDR3 sequences, around 27% occurring once. The chain carries TRBV28 and TRBJ1-2, with D maybe TRBD1 (6 bases). The source material was blood, either unsorted or a sorted T cell fraction (not recorded which). The receptor comes from a human donor who was either an allogeneic HSCT recipient or a stem cell or donor lymphocyte infusion donor (not recorded which). It is not recorded whose cells these are; they may come from a transplant donor. The CDR3 protein is CASSWETGPVDYGYTF. The CDR3 DNA follows: TGTGCCAGCAGTTGGGAAACAGGGCCCGTAGACTATGGCTACACCTTC.